These 18 T cell receptor beta chains were all obtained from the same sample, sequenced in a study of glioma-infiltrating T cells after dendritic cell vaccination. The time point: after dendritic cell vaccination, including at tumor progression/relapse. The table came from immunoSEQ multiplex PCR; TCRdb's copy has only in-frame clones and leaves some out. Here the sample spans about 87,000 clones, roughly four fifths being singletons. The sample in question was blood, obtained after dendritic cell vaccination. These TCRs come from a human donor with glioblastoma.

The V and J genes are TRBV5-1 and TRBJ1-1; TRBD1 matches 7 bases. The CDR3 covers 15 residues. J lost 6 bases, V lost 3 bases, and 11 bases had no gene match. CDR1 and CDR2 from the germline V gene are SGHRS and YFSETQ. The CDR3 region is CASSSGQPTGPEAFF. The CDR3 DNA reads as TGCGCCAGCAGCTCGGGACAGCCTACTGGTCCTGAAGCTTTCTTT.

V is TRBV7-2 and J is TRBJ1-2; 7 bases are a match to TRBD1. CDR1 is SGHTA, CDR2 FQGNSA, per germline. The CDR3 covers 16 residues. V lost 5 bases and J lost 3; bases outside the gene matches: 12. The DNA of the CDR3 is TGTGCCAGCAGCCTAACAGGGGATCGGAGGGACTATGGCTACACCTTC. Encoded protein: CASSLTGDRRDYGYTF.

The chain employs TRBV5-6 and TRBJ1-5; D is perhaps TRBD1 (6 bases). The CDR3 is 13 residues long. V lost 6 bases and J lost 8, with 15 bases in between. Germline V gene lookup returns CDR1 SGHDT and CDR2 YYEEEE. CDR3 region: CASNIQGREPQHF. CDR3 nucleotides: TGTGCCAGCAACATCCAGGGGCGTGAGCCCCAGCATTTT.

A few counts support this clone. This chain's CDR3 is CASSQGVEAFF. The CDR3 DNA sequence: TGTGCCAGCAGCCAAGGGGTTGAAGCTTTCTTT. The rearrangement links TRBV5-6 to TRBJ1-1; tentatively, D is TRBD1 (5 bases). Trimming shortened V by 4 bases and J by 7 bases, and 8 bases separated the two germline ends. CDR1 is SGHDT, CDR2 YYEEEE, per germline. The CDR3 is 11 amino acids.

V and J are TRBV9 and TRBJ1-2; 7 nucleotides line up with TRBD1. J was trimmed by 7 bases and V by 3 bases; bases with no gene match: 9. Germline V lookup: CDR1 SGDLS, CDR2 YYNGEE. The length of the CDR3 is 14 residues. CDR3 in amino acids: CASSARGSLGGYTF. CDR3 nucleotides: TGTGCCAGCAGCGCCAGGGGGTCATTGGGTGGCTACACCTTC.

The V and J genes are TRBV9 and TRBJ2-7, with 9 bases fitting TRBD1. Trimming at V came to 2 bases and at J to 7 bases, leaving 10 bases not matched to a gene. The length of the CDR3 is 15 residues. Germline V gives CDR1 SGDLS, CDR2 YYNGEE. The CDR3 spells CASSVTGGEVGEQYF. CDR3 coding DNA: TGTGCCAGCAGCGTCACAGGGGGCGAAGTCGGGGAGCAGTACTTC. Full variable domain (missing parts from reference TRBV9 and TRBJ2-7): DSGVTQTPKHLITATGQRVTLRCSPRSGDLSVYWYQQSLDQGLQFLIQYYNGEERAKGNILERFSAQQFPDLHSELNLSSLELGDSALYFCASSVTGGEVGEQYFGPGTRLTVT.

This clone was picked up one time. This chain connects TRBV6-1 to TRBJ1-5; weak D call: TRBD1 (5 bases). Germline V lookup: CDR1 MNHNS, CDR2 SASEGT. This CDR3 is 15 amino acids long. Trimming left V 4 bases short and J 6 bases short, with 16 bases between. The CDR3 nucleotides are TGTGCCAGCAGTGGGACCAAGGGGCTAGGTCAGCCCCAGCATTTT. It specifies CASSGTKGLGQPQHF.

The chain carries TRBV30 and TRBJ1-3; 8 bases line up with TRBD1. V shed 2 bases and J 6 bases; nucleotides not matched to a gene: 6. This CDR3 is built from 14 residues. Germline assignment: CDR1 GTSNPN and CDR2 SVGIG (reference sequence). The CDR3 DNA is TGTGCCTGGAGTCCGGGGACAGGCGCAAACACCATATATTTT. Its protein product is CAWSPGTGANTIYF.

The CDR3 DNA follows: TGTGCCAGTAGTTCTTGGACAGGGCTAGTGGAGCCCCAGCATTTT. Encoded protein: CASSSWTGLVEPQHF. V and J are TRBV19 and TRBJ1-5; 8 bases align to TRBD1. This CDR3 comprises 15 residues. Germline trimming cut 5 bases from V and 8 bases from J; bases unmatched to any gene: 11. Germline CDR1 and CDR2: LNHDA and SQIVND (reference sequence).

The chain has TRBV6-1 and TRBJ2-3, with TRBD1 identical over 7 bases. V trimming: 10 bases; J trimming: 4 bases; junction bases outside the gene matches: 5. Per the germline V gene, CDR1 is MNHNS and CDR2 is SASEGT. The CDR3 extends over 12 amino acids. Here the CDR3 DNA reads TGTGCCACCGAGCAGGGGGCAGATACGCAGTATTTT. Its translation is CATEQGADTQYF.

With respect to this clone: Other nucleotide sequences from this sample produce the same CDR3. This chain joins TRBV5-1 and TRBJ1-1; 7 nucleotides agree with TRBD1. The J segment lost 1 base and the V segment lost 4 bases, leaving 4 bases of the junction unmatched. The CDR3 runs 14 residues. Germline CDR1 reads SGHRS; CDR2 reads YFSETQ. DNA for the CDR3: TGCGCCAGCAGCGCGAGACAGGGGAACACTGAAGCTTTCTTT. Translation gives CASSARQGNTEAFF.

The V gene is TRBV5-1, the J gene TRBJ1-5, with a possible D match to TRBD1 (6 bases). The CDR3 consists of 15 residues. The germline V gene has CDR1 SGHRS and CDR2 YFSETQ. V lost 0 bases to trimming and J lost 3 bases, with 10 bases between them. CDR3 region: CASSLEGGNNQPQHF. As DNA, the CDR3 is TGCGCCAGCAGCTTGGAAGGGGGAAACAATCAGCCCCAGCATTTT. The full variable domain, in which reference TRBV5-1 and TRBJ1-5 provide the parts outside the CDR3, is KAGVTQTPRYLIKTRGQQVTLSCSPISGHRSVSWYQQTPGQGLQFLFEYFSETQRNKGNFPGRFSGRQFSNSRSEMNVSTLELGDSALYLCASSLEGGNNQPQHFGDGTRLSIL.

This chain connects TRBV29-1 to TRBJ2-1; TRBD2 matches 10 bases. Per germline, CDR1 SQVTM and CDR2 ANQGSEA. The CDR3 totals 15 residues. The junction had 7 bases not matched to a gene; V was cut back by 4 bases and J by 4 bases. CDR3 DNA sequence: TGCAGCGTTGGGGAACTAGCGGGGTCTTACAATGAGCAGTTCTTC. Translated, it gives CSVGELAGSYNEQFF.

The chain carries TRBV10-3 and TRBJ1-2, with 7 bases matching TRBD1. The CDR3 extends over 15 amino acids. Germline values: CDR1 ENHRY, CDR2 SYGVKD. V lost 6 bases, J lost 0 bases, and 7 bases stayed unmatched. CDR3 nucleotide sequence: TGTGCCATCAGCCAGGGGGTGGGGACTAACTATGGCTACACCTTC. This gives the protein CAISQGVGTNYGYTF.

This rearrangement joins TRBV9 to TRBJ1-5; D is possibly TRBD1 (6 bases). Germline V gene data show CDR1 as SGDLS and CDR2 as YYNGEE. CDR3 length: 15 residues. Trimming took off 2 bases at V and 2 bases at J, with 11 bases between the two ends. The CDR3 loop reads CASSVTGTRNQPQHF. Written as DNA, the CDR3 is TGTGCCAGCAGCGTTACCGGGACACGCAATCAGCCCCAGCATTTT.

As for this clone: Germline is not matched at one junction end, which may reflect a read error. The CDR3 reads CASSIAVHTDTQYF. For the CDR3, the DNA is TGTGCCAGTAGCATAGCGGTGCACACAGATACGCAGTATTTT. V and J are TRBV19 and TRBJ2-3; possibly TRBD2 for D (6 bases). The CDR3 covers 14 residues. CDR1 is LNHDA and CDR2 is SQIVND in the germline V gene (reference sequence).

This clone was recorded once. CDR3 bases: TGTGCCAGCAGCCTCGGACAGGATCAGGAGACCCAGTACTTC. It codes for CASSLGQDQETQYF. V is TRBV11-1 and J is TRBJ2-5, with 7 bases identical to TRBD1. In germline, CDR1 is SGHAT, CDR2 FQDESV (reference sequence). V shed 5 bases, J shed 5 bases, and the junction held 8 bases outside the gene matches. The CDR3 has 14 amino acids.

This clone showed up just a few times. The rearrangement links TRBV2 to TRBJ1-2; the D gene is possibly TRBD1 (5 bases). V lost 0 bases, J lost 7 bases, and 12 bases lay in between. Germline V lookup: CDR1 SNHLY, CDR2 FYNNEI. This CDR3 has 14 amino acids. CDR3 DNA: TGTGCCAGCAGTGAAGCGGGGGGGGATGGTGGCTACACCTTC. Translation gives CASSEAGGDGGYTF.